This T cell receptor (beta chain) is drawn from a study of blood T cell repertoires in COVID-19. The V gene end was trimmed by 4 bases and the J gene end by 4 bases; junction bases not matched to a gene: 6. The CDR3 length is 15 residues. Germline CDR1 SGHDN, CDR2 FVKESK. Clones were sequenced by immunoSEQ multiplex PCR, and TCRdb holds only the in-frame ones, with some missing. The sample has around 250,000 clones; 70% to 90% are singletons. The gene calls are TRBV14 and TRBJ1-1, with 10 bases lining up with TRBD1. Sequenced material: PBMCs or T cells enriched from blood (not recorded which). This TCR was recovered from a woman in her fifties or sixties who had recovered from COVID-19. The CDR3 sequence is CASSRFGTGATEAFF. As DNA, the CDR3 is TGTGCCAGCAGCCGATTTGGGACAGGGGCCACTGAAGCTTTCTTT.